Here is one T cell receptor (beta chain) with its context. V was clipped by 0 bases and J by 5 bases; unmatched bases: 8. This CDR3 spans 16 amino acids. Germline V gives CDR1 GTSNPN, CDR2 SVGIG (reference sequence). This record comes from a study of response to subunit inactivated influenza vaccine. One entry per CDR3 protein results from TCRdb running MiXCR on the RT-PCR reads. In the table there are hundreds of thousands of distinct CDR3 sequences, approximately 17% of which are singletons. The clonotype originates from a man aged 50-59 years who received an inactivated influenza vaccine. This chain joins TRBV30 and TRBJ2-1; 9 positions agree with TRBD1. The sample was PBMCs from blood, taken about 5 days after vaccination. The CDR3 region is CAWSVLKGQGHNEQFF. DNA of the CDR3: TGTGCCTGGAGTGTACTTAAGGGACAGGGTCACAATGAGCAGTTCTTC.